This entry lists 2 T cell receptor beta chains sequenced from one sample in a study of blood T cell repertoires in COVID-19. Here immunoSEQ multiplex PCR was the method, and the copy in TCRdb shows in-frame clones only, minus some. The sample lists a few hundred thousand clones; roughly four fifths were seen once. Sample: PBMCs or T cells enriched from blood (not recorded which). The origin of the receptors is a woman between 50 and 59 years old who had recovered from COVID-19.

The chain combines TRBV6-5 with TRBJ1-5, with no clear D. This CDR3 is built from 14 residues. The V gene lost 7 bases and the J gene lost 1 base, with 11 bases spanning the gap. The germline CDR1 and CDR2 sequences are MNHEY and SVGAGI. CDR3 protein: CASISGMSNQPQHF. The CDR3 bases are TGTGCCAGCATCTCCGGGATGAGCAATCAGCCCCAGCATTTT.

The V call is TRBV3-1 (or the pseudogene TRBV3-2), the J call TRBJ2-4, with a tentative D call TRBD2 (6 bases). The CDR3 is 13 residues long. Germline V CDR1 and CDR2: LGHDT, YNNKEL (reference sequence). Trimming removed 1 base from V and 6 bases from J, with 7 bases in between. CDR3 amino acids: CASSQVGGNIQYF. CDR3 bases: TGTGCCAGCAGCCAAGTCGGGGGAAACATTCAGTACTTC.